The source of this T cell receptor beta chain is a study of OX40 agonist ivuxolimab in advanced cancers. Looking at the study overall: Dose-escalation patients suffered from hepatocellular carcinoma, melanoma, renal cell or head and neck cancer. Partial responses were achieved by three patients, one with hepatocellular carcinoma and two with cutaneous melanoma. The study, taken as a whole, reports: Among expanded peripheral T cells, antigen specificity went undetermined.

This clone has more than one count but fewer than ten. The antigen is undetermined. CDR1 and CDR2 (germline): MNHNS, SASEGT. This CDR3 comprises 15 residues. J was trimmed by 4 bases and V by 6 bases; bases with no gene match: 8. Assay: immunoSEQ multiplex PCR; the TCRdb copy retains only in-frame clones and omits some. Of under 100,000 clones in the sample, 90% were seen once. This chain links TRBV6-1 with TRBJ1-3; 8 bases fit TRBD1. The specimen comprised CD4+ or CD8+ T cells sorted from blood, sampled in a trial of the OX40 agonist ivuxolimab. The clonotype originates from an adult with an advanced solid tumor such as melanoma, head and neck, liver or kidney cancer. CDR3 DNA sequence: TGTGCCAGCAGCCCTACGGGGACAGGAGGAAACACCATATATTTT. Residues: CASSPTGTGGNTIYF.